The 24 T cell receptor beta chains in this list originate from one sample, sequenced in a study of human T cells and chemical hapten exposure. TCRdb ran MiXCR on the RACE reads and lists one entry per CDR3 protein. The table lists under 450,000 distinct CDR3 sequences, 4.8% of them singletons, with under 2.5% in the top ten. Documented time point: patch test 1, 2 weeks after DPC sensitization. Treatment given: therapeutic diphenylcyclopropenone sensitization with weekly scalp DPC. The specimen comprised whole blood, sampled in connection with sensitization to the hapten diphenylcyclopropenone (DPC). These receptors were taken from a woman between 45 and 60 years old with alopecia areata. Some clones in this sample may be carry-over from other donors' samples.

This clonotype came up many times. The chain employs TRBV3-1 and TRBJ2-3; D gene unclear. V lost 4 bases, J lost 2 bases, and 13 bases lay in between. Looked up from germline, CDR1 is LGHDT and CDR2 is YNNKEL (reference sequence). The CDR3 consists of 15 residues. This CDR3 reads CASSPLDSTTDTQYF. The CDR3 bases are TGTGCCAGCAGCCCACTTGACTCTACCACAGATACGCAGTATTTT.

The gene calls are TRBV20-1 and TRBJ2-3, with 11 positions matching TRBD2. J gave up 6 bases and V 3 bases, and 8 bases lay outside the gene matches. The CDR3 contains 15 residues. Germline lookup yields CDR1 DFQATT and CDR2 SNEGSKA (reference sequence). As DNA, the CDR3 is TGCAGTGCTAGCCCCATAGCGGGGGGGCGGGATACGCAGTATTTT. It encodes CSASPIAGGRDTQYF.

Ten or more counts support this clonotype. The chain's CDR3 is CASSWVSTDTQYF. CDR3 nucleotide sequence: TGTGCCAGCAGTTGGGTCAGCACAGATACGCAGTATTTT. This chain connects TRBV27 to TRBJ2-3; D is unresolved. The germline V and J ends were trimmed by 4 bases and 0 bases, with 5 bases remaining between them. The germline V gene has CDR1 MNHEY and CDR2 SMNVEV (reference sequence). This CDR3 region has 13 residues.

This clonotype was seen a handful of times. The CDR3 coding sequence is TGCGCCAGCAGTGAGGGACCTTTCTACGAGCAGTACTTC. Translation gives CASSEGPFYEQYF. This chain joins TRBV10-1 and TRBJ2-7; D uncertain. The CDR3 covers 13 residues. The V end lost 2 bases, the J end lost 3 bases, and 8 bases lay between the germline ends. Germline values: CDR1 WNHNN, CDR2 SYGVQD (reference sequence).

The rearrangement joins TRBV7-9 to TRBJ2-1; no firm D call. The germline V gene has CDR1 SEHNR and CDR2 FQNEAQ (reference sequence). V gave up 1 base and J gave up 0 bases, with 10 bases separating them. The CDR3 has 16 amino acids. CDR3 bases: TGTGCCAGCAGCTTAGGGACCTCCAGCTCCTACAATGAGCAGTTCTTC. It yields the protein CASSLGTSSSYNEQFF.

There are many counts of this clonotype. The rearrangement joins TRBV6-1 to TRBJ1-2; D call uncertain. CDR3 length equals 12 residues. Germline CDR1 and CDR2: MNHNS and SASEGT. V was pared by 0 bases and J by 4 bases, with 3 bases between. The DNA for the CDR3 is TGTGCCAGCAGTGAAGCGGTCTATGGCTACACCTTC. Its protein is CASSEAVYGYTF.

The J gene is TRBJ2-5, the V gene TRBV18; 10 nucleotides line up with TRBD1. Trimming at V came to 8 bases and at J to 5 bases, leaving 8 bases not matched to a gene. The CDR3 is made up of 14 amino acids. The germline V gene has CDR1 KGHSH and CDR2 LQKENI. The CDR3 DNA is TGTGCCAGCGCCGACAGGGGGCAGGTGGAGACCCAGTACTTC. This translates into CASADRGQVETQYF.

This clonotype was detected only a few times. The chain has TRBV29-1 and TRBJ2-3; D gene uncertain. The germline V gene encodes CDR1 SQVTM and CDR2 ANQGSEA. This CDR3 is built from 12 residues. Trimming left V 7 bases short and J 2 bases short, with 10 bases between. The CDR3 DNA reads TGCAGCGCTGCCGGGCTCACAGATACGCAGTATTTT. It yields the protein CSAAGLTDTQYF.

In its sample, this clonotype was seen many times. V gene TRBV10-3 combines with J gene TRBJ1-5; D may be TRBD1 (5 bases). CDR3 length equals 13 residues. The V end lost 8 bases, the J end lost 2 bases, and 10 bases lay between the germline ends. Germline CDR1 reads ENHRY; CDR2 reads SYGVKD. The CDR3 loop is CAIQDTRNQPQHF. For the CDR3, the DNA is TGTGCCATCCAGGACACCCGCAATCAGCCCCAGCATTTT.

In this sample, this clonotype turned up a few times. The V and J genes are TRBV2 and TRBJ1-1; D not resolved. V lost 9 bases and J 11 bases, leaving 13 bases between the germline ends. Germline V gene sequence: CDR1 SNHLY, CDR2 FYNNEI. The CDR3 spans 10 residues. CDR3: CASGGPGAFF. In DNA, the CDR3 is TGTGCCAGTGGCGGACCCGGGGCTTTCTTT.

The chain employs TRBV6-5 and TRBJ1-5, with D possibly matching TRBD1 (5 bases). The CDR3 loop spans 14 amino acids. The germline V gene has CDR1 MNHEY and CDR2 SVGAGI. V was clipped by 6 bases and J by 5 bases, with 14 bases between them. CDR3 bases: TGTGCCAGCAGCCCAAGGGGATCCGATCAGCCCCAGCATTTT. As protein: CASSPRGSDQPQHF.

The chain has TRBV7-2 and TRBJ1-2, with 7 bases matching TRBD1. This CDR3 is 14 amino acids long. Germline V gives CDR1 SGHTA, CDR2 FQGNSA. Trimming cost V 2 bases and J 4 bases; bases outside gene matches: 4. This chain's CDR3 is CASSLRDSLYGYTF. CDR3 bases: TGTGCCAGCAGCTTAAGGGACAGTCTCTATGGCTACACCTTC. Filled out from reference TRBV7-2 and TRBJ1-2, the complete variable domain reads GAGVSQSPSNKVTEKGKDVELRCDPISGHTALYWYRQSLGQGLEFLIYFQGNSAPDKSGLPSDRFSAERTGGSVSTLTIQRTQQEDSAVYLCASSLRDSLYGYTFGSGTRLTVV.

The CDR3: CASSLPGPLGNEQFF. CDR3 nucleotide sequence: TGTGCCAGCAGCCTTCCGGGTCCCCTCGGGAATGAGCAGTTCTTC. The chain combines TRBV3-1 with TRBJ2-1; D unresolved. Germline V gene sequence: CDR1 LGHDT, CDR2 YNNKEL (reference sequence). This CDR3 has 15 residues. Trimming cost V 4 bases and J 7 bases, with 17 bases left between them.

This clonotype has ten or more counts. The chain links TRBV6-5 to TRBJ2-3; D is perhaps TRBD1 (5 bases). The CDR3 runs to 14 residues. V was trimmed by 4 bases and J by 5 bases, leaving 13 bases between them. The germline gives CDR1 MNHEY, CDR2 SVGAGI. The CDR3 sequence is CASSSPHQGDTQYF. The DNA of the CDR3 is TGTGCCAGCAGTTCTCCCCACCAGGGAGATACGCAGTATTTT.

This clonotype was seen at least ten times. As DNA, the CDR3 is TGTGCCAGCAGCTTGGCGGCTTACGATGAAAAACTGTTTTTT. It encodes CASSLAAYDEKLFF. The rearrangement joins TRBV5-5 to TRBJ1-4, with no clear D. This CDR3 is 14 amino acids long. The V gene's germline CDR1 is SGHKS and CDR2 YYEKEE (reference sequence). Trimming left V 0 bases short and J 6 bases short, with 9 bases between.

The rearrangement joins TRBV15 to TRBJ2-3; 8 bases line up with TRBD2. J lost 5 bases, V lost 5 bases, and 21 bases had no gene match. This CDR3 comprises 19 residues. Germline CDR1 reads LNHNV; CDR2 reads YYDKDF (reference sequence). For the CDR3, the DNA is TGTGCCACCAGCGGACGACTATGGGAGGCGGGAGGCCCCGGAGATACGCAGTATTTT. As protein: CATSGRLWEAGGPGDTQYF.

There are many counts of this clonotype. J is TRBJ2-1 and V is TRBV12-3 or TRBV12-4, with D possibly matching TRBD2 (6 bases). Trimming took off 7 bases at V and 6 bases at J, with 19 bases between the two ends. CDR3 size: 15 residues. CDR3 residues: CASNQPGTPSNEQFF. The CDR3 region has the DNA TGTGCCAGCAATCAACCCGGGACTCCCAGCAATGAGCAGTTCTTC.

This clonotype occurred many times. The chain is built from TRBV29-1 and TRBJ2-3; D gene uncertain. Looked up from germline, CDR1 is SQVTM and CDR2 is ANQGSEA. CDR3 length: 13 amino acids. Trimming took 5 bases from V and 0 from J, leaving 9 bases between them. CDR3 in amino acids: CSVMRLSTDTQYF. DNA for the CDR3: TGCAGCGTTATGAGGTTGAGCACAGATACGCAGTATTTT.

The chain links TRBV25-1 to TRBJ2-3; tentatively, D is TRBD2 (6 bases). Germline CDR1 reads MGHDK; CDR2 reads SYGVNS. The V and J ends lost 0 bases and 1 base respectively, with 11 bases between them. The CDR3 consists of 16 residues. CDR3 coding DNA: TGTGCCAGCAGTGAATATGTCCGCGGGGGCACAGATACGCAGTATTTT. Its translation is CASSEYVRGGTDTQYF.

This rearrangement joins TRBV6-6 to TRBJ1-3, with unresolved D. The germline V gene encodes CDR1 MNHNY and CDR2 SVGAGI (reference sequence). The CDR3 is 16 amino acids. V was shortened by 6 bases and J by 7 bases, with 22 bases between the two germline ends. The CDR3 here is CASSPGLGSTGNTIYF. CDR3 coding DNA: TGTGCCAGCAGCCCGGGTCTGGGGAGCACGGGGAACACCATATATTTT.

In this sample, this clonotype turned up a few times. J is TRBJ2-4 and V is TRBV27; D may correspond to TRBD1 or TRBD2 (5 bases each). Trimming removed 3 bases from V and 0 bases from J, with 9 bases in between. From germline, CDR1 is MNHEY and CDR2 SMNVEV (reference sequence). The CDR3 loop spans 15 amino acids. The CDR3 loop reads CASSFRGVAKNIQYF. CDR3 nucleotide sequence: TGTGCCAGCAGTTTTAGAGGGGTAGCCAAAAACATTCAGTACTTC.

This clonotype came up many times. V gene TRBV6-5 combines with J gene TRBJ2-6; D might be TRBD1 (5 bases). Germline lookup yields CDR1 MNHEY and CDR2 SVGAGI. V lost 8 bases to trimming and J lost 0 bases, with 11 bases between them. The CDR3 loop spans 15 amino acids. The CDR3 nucleotides are TGTGCCAGCGCAGGGCGCTCCTCTGGGGCCAACGTCCTGACTTTC. This gives the protein CASAGRSSGANVLTF.

This clonotype was seen ten or more times. The chain is built from TRBV7-8 and TRBJ2-5; TRBD1 agrees at 7 bases. Germline CDR1 and CDR2: SGHVS and FQNEAQ. The CDR3 is 15 amino acids. V gave up 2 bases and J gave up 2 bases; unmatched junction bases: 5. In DNA form, the CDR3 reads TGTGCCAGCAGCTTAATACAGGGGTTACAAGAGACCCAGTACTTC. Amino acids: CASSLIQGLQETQYF.

This clonotype was counted only a few times. The V and J genes are TRBV27 and TRBJ2-1; D possibly corresponds to TRBD1 (5 bases). Germline CDR1 reads MNHEY; CDR2 reads SMNVEV (reference sequence). With 2 bases removed from V and 8 bases from J, the gap between germline ends came to 16 bases. The CDR3 totals 15 residues. DNA for the CDR3: TGTGCCAGCAGTTTAATTGTCACGGCCAGGGATGAGCAGTTCTTC. It translates to CASSLIVTARDEQFF.